Presented here are 8 T cell receptor beta chains from one specimen sequenced in a study of blood T cell repertoires in COVID-19. Sequencing was performed with immunoSEQ multiplex PCR; in TCRdb, only in-frame clones are kept and a portion is missing. Of about 520,000 clones listed, 70% to 90% are singletons. Sequencing was carried out using peripheral blood. These receptors all stem from a human donor in a cohort sampled during active COVID-19.

J is TRBJ1-5 and V is TRBV10-3, with D possibly being TRBD1 (6 bases). There are 15 residues in the CDR3. The V end lost 2 bases, the J end lost 0 bases, and 8 bases lay between the germline ends. The germline CDR1 and CDR2 sequences are ENHRY and SYGVKD. CDR3 nucleotides: TGTGCCATCAGTGAGGCGGACAGTAGCAATCAGCCCCAGCATTTT. Protein: CAISEADSSNQPQHF.

The table lists this clone with a few counts. The chain carries TRBV5-4 and TRBJ1-2; perhaps TRBD1 as D (6 bases). CDR1 SGHNT and CDR2 YYREEE come from the germline V gene (reference sequence). Trimming stripped 7 bases from V and 8 bases from J, with 12 bases between. This CDR3 contains 11 residues. The CDR3 protein is CASGTILGYTF. In DNA, the CDR3 is TGTGCCAGCGGGACAATTTTAGGCTACACCTTC.

Here the CDR3 DNA reads TGCAGCGCAATAAACTTCGGGTACTACGAGCAGTACTTC. Residues: CSAINFGYYEQYF. The J gene is TRBJ2-7, the V gene TRBV29-1; D is ambiguous. Between the trimmed V and J ends, which lost 7 bases and 3 bases, there was a span of 16 bases. The CDR3 loop spans 13 amino acids. The V gene's germline CDR1 is SQVTM and CDR2 ANQGSEA.

This clone was counted only a few times. CDR3 sequence (DNA): TGTGCCAGCAGTGGAGAAGGGTCAGGGTTCTACGAGCAGTACTTC. Its translation: CASSGEGSGFYEQYF. The chain employs TRBV25-1 and TRBJ2-7; possible D gene TRBD1, 5 bases. The CDR3 is 15 amino acids. V shed 4 bases and J shed 3 bases, with 16 bases lying between them. Germline lookup yields CDR1 MGHDK and CDR2 SYGVNS.

V is TRBV4-2 and J is TRBJ2-1, with TRBD2 identical over 7 bases. The CDR3 runs to 16 residues. V was pared by 1 base and J by 2 bases, with 5 bases of the junction left unmatched. Per germline, CDR1 LGHNA and CDR2 YNFKEQ. The CDR3 reads CASSQVSAGPYNEQFF. Here the CDR3 DNA reads TGTGCCAGCAGCCAAGTATCAGCGGGACCCTACAATGAGCAGTTCTTC.

The chain employs TRBV6-5 and TRBJ1-1; 9 bases agree with TRBD1. CDR3 length: 11 residues. Looked up from germline, CDR1 is MNHEY and CDR2 is SVGAGI. V lost 6 bases, J lost 11 bases, and 4 bases stayed unmatched. CDR3 protein: CASRKTGGAFF. The CDR3, as DNA: TGTGCCAGCAGAAAGACAGGGGGTGCTTTCTTT.

This chain links TRBV6-4 with TRBJ1-6, with TRBD1 identical over 7 bases. The V and J ends lost 6 bases and 6 bases, in that order; junction bases with no gene match: 11. The CDR3 has 16 amino acids. The germline V gene has CDR1 MRHNA and CDR2 SNTAGT. CDR3 protein: CASRIEGGASNSPLHF. For the CDR3, the DNA is TGTGCCAGCAGAATTGAAGGGGGCGCAAGTAATTCACCCCTCCACTTT.

This clone was detected once. The chain has TRBV18 and TRBJ2-6, with D unclear. CDR3 length: 19 residues. Germline lookup yields CDR1 KGHSH and CDR2 LQKENI. Trimming stripped 6 bases from V and 2 bases from J, with 23 bases between. CDR3 coding DNA: TGTGCCAGCTCTACTCTACCTAGTCCCTCGGCGACTGGGGCCAACGTCCTGACTTTC. This encodes CASSTLPSPSATGANVLTF.